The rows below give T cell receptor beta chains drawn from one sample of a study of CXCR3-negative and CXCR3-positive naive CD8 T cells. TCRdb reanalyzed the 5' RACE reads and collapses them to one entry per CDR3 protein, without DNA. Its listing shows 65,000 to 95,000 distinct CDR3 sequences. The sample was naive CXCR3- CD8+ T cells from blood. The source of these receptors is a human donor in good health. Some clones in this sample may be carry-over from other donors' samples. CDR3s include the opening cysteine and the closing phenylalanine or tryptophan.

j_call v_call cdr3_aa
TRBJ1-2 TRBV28 CASSLRGRDYGYTF
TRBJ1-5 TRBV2 CASGSNQPQHF
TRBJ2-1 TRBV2 CASLESHEQFF
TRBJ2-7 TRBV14 CASSQVSTSGEQYF
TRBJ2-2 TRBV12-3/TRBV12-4 CASSSPAFEGAPGELFF
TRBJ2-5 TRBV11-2 CASSLRIDGTGDQKTQYF
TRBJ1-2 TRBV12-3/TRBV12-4 CASSLRRAPDPQNYGYTF
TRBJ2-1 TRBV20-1 CSAREVDRAYNEQFF
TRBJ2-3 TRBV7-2 CASSSDMEDTQYF
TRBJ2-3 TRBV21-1 CASSKGTGGTDTQYF
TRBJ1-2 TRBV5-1 CASSFGVDYGYTF
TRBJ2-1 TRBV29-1 CSVVEGYEQFF
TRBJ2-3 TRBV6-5 CASRPGRIEDTQYF
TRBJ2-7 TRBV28 CASSTGWGEQYF
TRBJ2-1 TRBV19 CAASRGGDNEQFF
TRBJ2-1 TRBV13 CASSEGGFNEQFF
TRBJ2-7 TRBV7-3 CASSLYGGGDEQYF
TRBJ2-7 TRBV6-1 CASSPGTGGSYEQYF
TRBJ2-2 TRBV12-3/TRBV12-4 CASSSPGLAGPGELFF
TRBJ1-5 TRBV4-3 CASSQDSGGGQPQHF
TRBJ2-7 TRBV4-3 CASSPGPMYEQYF
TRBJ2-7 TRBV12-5 CASGQGIYEQYF
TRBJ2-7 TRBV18 CASSPGSHSYEQYF
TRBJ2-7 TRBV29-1 CSVEFNSYEQYF
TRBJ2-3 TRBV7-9 CAWRLGGGASDTQYF
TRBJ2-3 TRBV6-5 CASSYSRGERAYTDTQYF
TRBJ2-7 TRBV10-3 CAISESDQGHEQYF
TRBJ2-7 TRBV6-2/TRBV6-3 CASSYSDDSNEQYF
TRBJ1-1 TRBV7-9 CASSPLRQMNTEAFF
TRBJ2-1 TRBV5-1 CASSLQGAYNEQFF
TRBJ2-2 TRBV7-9 CASSPRDIKPSNTGELFF
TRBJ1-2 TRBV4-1 CASSQGTGPYGYTF
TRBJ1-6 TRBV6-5 CASSYGKGWAPLHF
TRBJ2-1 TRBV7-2 CASSPRGGANEQFF